The 16 T cell receptor beta chains reported below all come from one sample, sequenced in a study of T cells after posttransplantation cyclophosphamide (dated by TCRdb to the mid-2010s). Library preparation was by the immunoSEQ multiplex PCR assay. Held by TCRdb, this immuneACCESS table contains in-frame sequences only and omits some clones. Under half of the omission traces to an unresolved V gene where checked; the cause of the rest is unknown. Here the sample has some 47,000 clones; about 82% occur a single time. About 3% of the sample goes to the ten largest clones. What was sequenced was PBMCs. The receptors originated from a man aged 25 to 40 with a blood cancer, CMV-positive, and with a related stem cell donor.

The chain employs TRBV28 and TRBJ2-3; 10 bases map to TRBD2. This CDR3 spans 17 amino acids. With 6 bases clipped from V and 3 bases from J, the junction kept 12 bases outside the gene matches. Germline-derived CDR1 and CDR2 are MDHEN and SYDVKM. CDR3 amino acids: CASSRPGLALWTDTQYF. The CDR3 nucleotides read TGTGCCAGCAGCCGACCGGGACTAGCGTTATGGACAGATACGCAGTATTTT.

V and J are TRBV30 and TRBJ2-1, with 8 bases fitting TRBD2. Germline values: CDR1 GTSNPN, CDR2 SVGIG (reference sequence). This CDR3 is built from 16 residues. V was pared by 2 bases and J by 4 bases, with 10 bases of the junction left unmatched. Here the CDR3 DNA reads TGTGCCTGGAGTTACCTAGCGGGCGGGCGGTACAATGAGCAGTTCTTC. It yields the protein CAWSYLAGGRYNEQFF.

This clone was detected a few times. The chain has TRBV27 and TRBJ2-7, with D maybe TRBD2 (5 bases). Trimming took off 5 bases at V and 3 bases at J, with 20 bases between the two ends. This CDR3 spans 16 amino acids. Germline CDR1 is MNHEY and CDR2 is SMNVEV (reference sequence). CDR3 DNA: TGTGCCAGCAGTCCTTTAGGAGAACCGGGGTACTACGAGCAGTACTTC. Protein product: CASSPLGEPGYYEQYF.

V usage is TRBV7-9 and J usage is TRBJ2-7; 8 bases are a match to TRBD1. CDR3 length equals 14 residues. Germline CDR1 and CDR2: SEHNR and FQNEAQ (reference sequence). The junction had 5 bases not matched to a gene; V was cut back by 2 bases and J by 5 bases. CDR3 region: CASSLPQGVNEQYF. DNA for the CDR3: TGTGCCAGCAGCTTACCACAGGGGGTTAACGAGCAGTACTTC.

The DNA of the CDR3 is TGCGCCAGCAGCTCCGTCGCTGGTGCCGTGGGGGGAAGAACTAGCACAGATACGCAGTATTTT. This codes for CASSSVAGAVGGRTSTDTQYF. The chain is built from TRBV5-1 and TRBJ2-3; tentatively, D is TRBD2 (6 bases). The ends were cut back, 3 bases at V and 0 bases at J, with 29 bases in the middle. This CDR3 has 21 residues. Germline CDR1 and CDR2: SGHRS and YFSETQ.

The CDR3 spells CASSLTGAGANVLTF. The CDR3 coding sequence is TGTGCCAGCAGCCTTACAGGGGCGGGGGCCAACGTCCTGACTTTC. The chain is built from TRBV7-9 and TRBJ2-6; TRBD1 agrees at 7 bases. The V gene end was trimmed by 5 bases and the J gene end by 4 bases; junction bases not matched to a gene: 5. The germline V gene encodes CDR1 SEHNR and CDR2 FQNEAQ (reference sequence). This CDR3 region has 15 residues.

The chain has TRBV7-3 and TRBJ2-7; no clear D. CDR3 length equals 15 residues. Trimming removed 1 base from V and 0 bases from J, with 10 bases in between. The germline gives CDR1 SGHTA, CDR2 FQGTGA. CDR3 sequence: CASSLIAEASYEQYF. DNA of the CDR3: TGTGCCAGCAGCTTAATCGCCGAAGCCTCCTACGAGCAGTACTTC.

V usage is TRBV28 and J usage is TRBJ1-1; 7 bases fit TRBD1. The CDR3 is made up of 13 amino acids. The germline CDR1 and CDR2 sequences are MDHEN and SYDVKM. V lost 6 bases and J lost 5; bases outside the gene matches: 6. CDR3 nucleotide sequence: TGTGCCAGCAGGAGAAGACAGGGAACTGAAGCTTTCTTT. Its translation: CASRRRQGTEAFF.

This clone was detected only a few times. This chain joins TRBV19 and TRBJ2-2; 9 positions match TRBD1. The CDR3 is made up of 15 amino acids. Germline CDR1 LNHDA, CDR2 SQIVND (reference sequence). V trimming: 2 bases; J trimming: 8 bases; junction bases outside the gene matches: 6. CDR3 coding DNA: TGTGCCAGTAGTATAAACAGGGGGCTCCCTGGGGAGCTGTTTTTT. Amino acid sequence: CASSINRGLPGELFF.

V gene TRBV19 combines with J gene TRBJ1-5; 7 bases are shared with TRBD1. The CDR3 is 15 amino acids. CDR1 LNHDA and CDR2 SQIVND come from the germline V gene (reference sequence). The ends lost 5 bases at V and 3 bases at J; junction bases unmatched: 7. CDR3 amino acids: CASSHWTGDNQPQHF. The CDR3, as DNA: TGTGCCAGTAGTCACTGGACAGGCGACAATCAGCCCCAGCATTTT.

This sequence joins TRBV5-4 and TRBJ1-1; D might be TRBD1 (6 bases). Germline lookup yields CDR1 SGHNT and CDR2 YYREEE (reference sequence). V shed 5 bases and J shed 3 bases, with 20 bases lying between them. The CDR3 consists of 16 residues. The DNA for the CDR3 is TGTGCCAGCAGTCCAACACGAGGGGGGGACGACACTGAAGCTTTCTTT. Translating gives CASSPTRGGDDTEAFF.

The chain carries TRBV6-5 and TRBJ1-4; D not certain. The CDR3 is made up of 14 amino acids. V was trimmed by 2 bases and J by 6 bases, leaving 10 bases between them. Germline CDR1 MNHEY, CDR2 SVGAGI. The chain's CDR3 is CASSYTSSDEKLFF. The CDR3 DNA reads TGTGCCAGCAGTTACACGTCGAGCGATGAAAAACTGTTTTTT.

The chain recombines TRBV7-8 with TRBJ1-1, with a tentative D call TRBD1 (5 bases). The CDR3 extends over 17 amino acids. Trimming took 1 base from V and 0 from J, leaving 15 bases between them. Germline lookup yields CDR1 SGHVS and CDR2 FQNEAQ. CDR3: CASSLVGGSGVNTEAFF. The CDR3 nucleotides are TGTGCCAGCAGCTTAGTCGGGGGAAGTGGGGTGAACACTGAAGCTTTCTTT. The full variable domain, completed using reference TRBV7-8 and TRBJ1-1, is GAGVSQSPRYKVAKRGQDVALRCDPISGHVSLFWYQQALGQGPEFLTYFQNEAQLDKSGLPSDRFFAERPEGSVSTLKIQRTQQEDSAVYLCASSLVGGSGVNTEAFFGQGTRLTVV.

The chain combines TRBV9 with TRBJ2-2; TRBD2 is a possible D gene (6 bases). This CDR3 has 15 amino acids. Trimming took off 3 bases at V and 5 bases at J, with 14 bases between the two ends. The germline gives CDR1 SGDLS, CDR2 YYNGEE. DNA for the CDR3: TGTGCCAGCAGCGCGGGACTTTCGGGGACCGGGGAGCTGTTTTTT. Its translation is CASSAGLSGTGELFF.

This clone was detected once. This chain joins TRBV7-8 and TRBJ2-1, with 10 bases fitting TRBD2. The germline CDR1 and CDR2 sequences are SGHVS and FQNEAQ. V gave up 5 bases and J gave up 7 bases; unmatched junction bases: 8. CDR3 length equals 15 residues. The CDR3 spells CASSPLAGASNEQFF. The CDR3 nucleotides are TGTGCCAGCAGCCCCCTAGCGGGAGCCTCTAATGAGCAGTTCTTC.

In this sample, this clone turned up a few times. The V gene is TRBV6-1, the J gene TRBJ2-7; no definite D call. CDR1 is MNHNS and CDR2 is SASEGT in the germline V gene. V was cut by 2 bases and J by 2 bases, with 10 bases left in between. The CDR3 is 14 residues long. The CDR3 nucleotides are TGTGCCAGCAGTGAATTCGAGGCCCCCTACGAGCAGTACTTC. Translating it yields CASSEFEAPYEQYF.